The present T cell receptor beta chain was sequenced within a study of cytomegalovirus exposure and HLA in healthy donors. Turning to the study itself: Out of around 360 genotyped donors, around 80% belonged to the Caucasian-associated ancestry cluster.

On this clone: Its antigen is still unknown.

The PCR ran on 60 Vbeta and 13 Jbeta primers. Measured with immunoSEQ multiplex PCR; TCRdb has only the in-frame clones, and not every one. The repertoire holds roughly 170,000 clones, with 84% as singletons. Study-level points and caveats: As immune exposure information, only CMV serostatus was available. The authors judged a highly shared variant cluster likely a sequencing artifact. It emerged from a later analysis that several of the most significant clusters appeared to be linked to common viral pathogens.

This CDR3 has 15 amino acids. With 2 bases clipped from V and 2 bases from J, the junction kept 2 bases outside the gene matches. The V gene's germline CDR1 is MNHNY and CDR2 SVGAGI (reference sequence). What was sequenced was PBMCs. The TCR was taken from a man in his late teens or twenties in good health and CMV-seronegative. The chain is built from TRBV6-6 and TRBJ2-5; 10 bases match TRBD2. This chain's CDR3 is CASSYASGGQETQYF. DNA of the CDR3: TGTGCCAGCAGTTACGCTAGCGGGGGACAAGAGACCCAGTACTTC.